These 18 T cell receptor beta chains originate from one sample sequenced in a study of Tregs in tolerant kidney transplant recipients. Here immunoSEQ multiplex PCR was the method, and the copy in TCRdb shows in-frame clones only, minus some. The sample totals approximately 49,000 clones. Sequences were derived from CD4+ T cells from blood, sampled before the transplant. The receptors were sampled from a human donor who received a combined kidney and bone marrow transplant.

Points on this clone: The read ends 3 residues shy of where the CDR3 ends; the end is completed using the germline J gene. This chain connects TRBV7-2 to TRBJ2-7; D uncertain. The germline V gene has CDR1 SGHTA and CDR2 FQGNSA. The CDR3 covers 14 residues. Trimming took 2 bases from V and 0 from J, leaving 8 bases between them. CDR3 in amino acids: CASSLLLVSYEQYF. The part of the CDR3 DNA that was read is TGTGCCAGCAGCTTACTCCTCGTCTCCTACGAG.

Points on this clone: The CDR3 end falls 3 residues outside the read, so it is completed with the germline J gene. The J gene is TRBJ1-1, the V gene TRBV2; TRBD1 agrees at 8 bases. J lost 7 bases, V lost 6 bases, and 10 bases had no gene match. Germline CDR1 reads SNHLY; CDR2 reads FYNNEI. The CDR3 covers 14 residues. The CDR3 DNA, read in part, is TGTGCCAGCAGCGCTGACAGGGGAGCGGATGAA. Residues: CASSADRGADE. The complete CDR3 sequence is CASSADRGADEAFF. Variable domain in full (rest from reference TRBV2 and TRBJ1-1): EPEVTQTPSHQVTQMGQEVILRCVPISNHLYFYWYRQILGQKVEFLVSFYNNEISEKSEIFDDQFSVERPDGSNFTLKIRSTKLEDSAMYFCASSADRGADEAFFGQGTRLTVV.

As to this clone: The read halts 3 residues ahead of the CDR3 end, with the missing end drawn from the germline J gene. The V gene is TRBV6-2 or TRBV6-3, the J gene TRBJ1-2; D call uncertain. V lost 4 bases and J 6 bases, leaving 21 bases between the germline ends. CDR3 size: 16 residues. Germline V gene data show CDR1 as MNHEY and CDR2 as SVGEGT. CDR3 amino acids: CASSLAGSSRKNGYTF. The sequenced CDR3 bases are TGTGCCAGCAGTTTGGCGGGCTCCTCCCGAAAAAATGGC.

A remark on this clone: The CDR3 end is not reached by the read, which stops 3 residues before it; the germline J gene fills it in. J is TRBJ2-7 and V is TRBV30, with 10 positions matching TRBD2. The CDR3 has 15 residues. Germline V gives CDR1 GTSNPN, CDR2 SVGIG (reference sequence). The V and J ends lost 1 base and 3 bases, in that order; junction bases with no gene match: 6. This CDR3 reads CAWSDLAGDRYEQYF. The sequenced CDR3 bases are TGTGCCTGGAGTGACCTAGCGGGAGATCGCTACGAG.

With respect to this clone: The observed sequence ends 3 residues before the CDR3 terminus, with the missing tail filled in from the germline J gene. V and J are TRBV7-6 and TRBJ1-1; D is unresolved. Germline loops: CDR1 SGHVS, CDR2 FNYEAQ. Trimming cost V 3 bases and J 0 bases, with 8 bases left between them. This CDR3 spans 14 amino acids. CDR3 sequence reads: CASSLRGLNTEAFF. The covered CDR3 bases are TGTGCCAGCAGCTTGCGAGGGTTGAACACTGAA.

CDR3 DNA (partial): TGTGCCAGCAGGGAGGGAGCGGGCACCGGGGAG. This encodes CASREGAGTGE. The full CDR3 sequence reads CASREGAGTGELFF. The chain couples TRBV6-8 to TRBJ2-2; perhaps TRBD2 as D (6 bases). The CDR3 is cut off 3 residues early in the read; its end comes from the germline J gene. V lost 6 bases and J 4 bases, leaving 12 bases between the germline ends. The CDR3 extends over 14 amino acids. CDR1 MNHGY and CDR2 SAAAGT come from the germline V gene.

As for this clone: The read finishes 3 residues shy of the CDR3 end, and the germline J gene is used to complete it. The J gene is TRBJ1-5, the V gene TRBV20-1; a weak D match, TRBD1 (5 bases). The germline V and J ends were trimmed by 0 bases and 4 bases, with 10 bases remaining between them. This CDR3 has 14 residues. CDR1 and CDR2 from the germline V gene are DFQATT and SNEGSKA (reference sequence). This CDR3 reads CSARDRGANQPQHF. The DNA read from the CDR3 is TGCAGTGCTAGAGATCGAGGGGCAAATCAGCCC.

Remarks on this clone: The DNA ends 3 residues before the CDR3 does, and the rest of the CDR3 is filled in from the germline J gene. The chain is built from TRBV20-1 and TRBJ2-1; 8 bases line up with TRBD1. CDR1 and CDR2 (germline): DFQATT, SNEGSKA (reference sequence). The CDR3 contains 13 residues. The ends lost 6 bases at V and 8 bases at J; junction bases unmatched: 9. The sequenced part of the CDR3 DNA is TGCAGTGCCGACGGGACAGGAGTCCATGAG. Encoded protein: CSADGTGVHE. The whole CDR3 is CSADGTGVHEQFF.

About this clone: The read terminates 3 residues before the CDR3 end, so the remaining end is supplied by the germline J gene. This sequence joins TRBV20-1 and TRBJ2-4; TRBD1 agrees at 9 bases. With V trimmed by 6 bases and J by 8 bases, 14 bases remained unmatched. This CDR3 has 15 amino acids. The V gene's germline CDR1 is DFQATT and CDR2 SNEGSKA (reference sequence). The part of the CDR3 DNA that was read is TGCAGTGCGAGGACCGGGACAGGGCTTTGGGACATT. Translating gives CSARTGTGLWDI. The whole CDR3 region reads CSARTGTGLWDIQYF.

On this clone: The read comes to an end 3 residues before the CDR3 does, leaving the germline J gene to fill in the end. The V call is TRBV20-1, the J call TRBJ2-7; 7 bases are a match to TRBD2. The germline gives CDR1 DFQATT, CDR2 SNEGSKA (reference sequence). Losses at the gene ends were 4 bases for V and 0 bases for J; bases not matched to a gene: 6. The CDR3 is 14 residues long. The DNA read from the CDR3 is TGCAGTGCTATGACTAGCAGGAGCTCCTACGAG. It is translated as CSAMTSRSSYE. In full, the CDR3 reads CSAMTSRSSYEQYF.

In the case of this clone: The observed sequence ends 3 residues before the CDR3 terminus, with the missing tail filled in from the germline J gene. The V call is TRBV7-9, the J call TRBJ1-1; D gene ambiguous. There are 13 residues in the CDR3. Germline lookup yields CDR1 SEHNR and CDR2 FQNEAQ (reference sequence). V lost 5 bases, J lost 3 bases, and 10 bases lay in between. The part of the CDR3 DNA that was read is TGTGCCAGCAGCCAGGTAGGGTACACTGAA. This sequence encodes CASSQVGYTE. The whole CDR3 reads CASSQVGYTEAFF.

Note on this clone: The read comes to an end 3 residues before the CDR3 does, leaving the germline J gene to fill in the end. The J gene is TRBJ2-1, the V gene TRBV18, with TRBD2 matching 10 bases. Germline assignment: CDR1 KGHSH and CDR2 LQKENI. J gave up 0 bases and V 5 bases, and 7 bases lay outside the gene matches. The CDR3 has 17 amino acids. The covered CDR3 bases are TGTGCCAGCTCATGGCTAGCGGGAGACGTCTCCTACAATGAG. Its protein product is CASSWLAGDVSYNE. The complete CDR3 reads CASSWLAGDVSYNEQFF.

Details on this clone: The read ends 3 residues shy of where the CDR3 ends; the end is completed using the germline J gene. This sequence joins TRBV11-3 and TRBJ2-2; D not certain. CDR1 and CDR2 from the germline V gene are SGHNT and YENEEA. The ends were cut back, 1 base at V and 3 bases at J, with 6 bases in the middle. The CDR3 sequence is 14 residues long. The covered CDR3 bases are TGTGCCAGCAGCTTAGGAAGCTACACCGGGGAG. As protein: CASSLGSYTGE. The whole CDR3 protein reads CASSLGSYTGELFF.

A remark on this clone: Coverage ceases 3 residues before the CDR3 finishes, and the germline J gene fills in the end. The V gene is TRBV7-2, the J gene TRBJ1-6; TRBD1 is a possible D gene (5 bases). The germline gives CDR1 SGHTA, CDR2 FQGNSA. CDR3 length equals 14 residues. The V end lost 2 bases, the J end lost 7 bases, and 9 bases lay between the germline ends. CDR3 DNA, as far as it was read: TGTGCCAGCAGCTTACAGGGAGAGAATTCACCC. It codes for CASSLQGENSP. The whole CDR3 sequence is CASSLQGENSPLHF.

A remark on this clone: The DNA ends 3 residues before the CDR3 does, and the rest of the CDR3 is filled in from the germline J gene. The rearrangement joins TRBV5-4 to TRBJ2-6; no clear D gene. Trimming pared 5 bases from V and 4 bases from J, leaving 10 bases between. Germline V gene data show CDR1 as SGHNT and CDR2 as YYREEE (reference sequence). The CDR3 is 14 amino acids. This CDR3 is CASRPRPGANVLTF. CDR3 bases read: TGTGCCAGCAGACCCAGGCCCGGGGCCAACGTC.

Remarks on this clone: The read stops 3 residues short of the end of the CDR3; the missing end is completed from the germline J gene. The rearrangement joins TRBV5-1 to TRBJ2-7; 8 bases line up with TRBD1. Germline values: CDR1 SGHRS, CDR2 YFSETQ. This CDR3 has 14 residues. J was trimmed by 3 bases and V by 3 bases; bases with no gene match: 5. The CDR3 region is CASSSDRELYEQYF. The sequenced CDR3 bases are TGCGCCAGCAGCTCGGACAGGGAACTCTACGAG.

For this clone: The read falls 3 residues short of the CDR3 end, and the missing part is taken from the germline J gene. The chain couples TRBV20-1 to TRBJ2-3; possibly TRBD2 for D (6 bases). This CDR3 is 13 amino acids long. In germline, CDR1 is DFQATT, CDR2 SNEGSKA (reference sequence). V lost 6 bases and J 3 bases, leaving 13 bases between the germline ends. CDR3 DNA, as far as it was read: TGCAGTGCCCTACTAGCTGTGACAGATACG. It specifies CSALLAVTDT. The CDR3 in full is CSALLAVTDTQYF.

On this clone: The CDR3 goes on 3 residues after the read ends, and that part is filled in from the germline J gene. The rearrangement joins TRBV20-1 to TRBJ2-7, with TRBD1 identical over 7 bases. Losses at the gene ends were 4 bases for V and 2 bases for J; bases not matched to a gene: 8. CDR1 and CDR2 (germline): DFQATT, SNEGSKA (reference sequence). The CDR3 sequence is 14 residues long. The CDR3: CSAILTGVTYEQYF. CDR3 DNA (partial): TGCAGTGCTATTTTAACAGGGGTAACCTACGAG.